These 5 T cell receptor beta chains came from one sample sequenced in a study of shared clonotypes between healthy human individuals. Libraries were prepared by immunoSEQ multiplex PCR; TCRdb keeps only in-frame clonotypes and omits some of them. The sample lists roughly 1,000,000 clones; 78% were seen once. Sequenced input: memory CD4+ T cells from PBMCs. Subset here: CD45RA-negative fraction. These receptors all stem from a man younger than 35 in good health. Some clones in this sample may be carry-over from other donors' samples.

This chain uses TRBV5-6 with TRBJ1-2; weak D call: TRBD1 (5 bases). The length of the CDR3 is 12 residues. V was trimmed by 0 bases and J by 8 bases, leaving 8 bases between them. Germline V gives CDR1 SGHDT, CDR2 YYEEEE. In DNA form, the CDR3 reads TGTGCCAGCAGCTTGGAGGGGTGGGGCTACACCTTC. This translates into CASSLEGWGYTF.

This chain joins TRBV27 and TRBJ2-5; 8 nucleotides line up with TRBD2. The CDR3 contains 15 residues. V was clipped by 4 bases and J by 7 bases; unmatched bases: 11. The V gene's germline CDR1 is MNHEY and CDR2 SMNVEV (reference sequence). CDR3 loop: CASSSLGGSGATQYF. In DNA form, the CDR3 reads TGTGCCAGCAGTTCTCTTGGGGGTAGCGGGGCGACCCAGTACTTC.

Comment on this clone: This sample includes further DNA sequences coding for the same CDR3. J is TRBJ1-4 and V is TRBV28; D is possibly TRBD1 (5 bases). Deletions cut 3 bases from V and 4 bases from J, with 9 bases between. Germline values: CDR1 MDHEN, CDR2 SYDVKM. This CDR3 comprises 14 residues. CDR3 coding DNA: TGTGCCAGCAGTTTCCGCCAGGGTAATGAAAAACTGTTTTTT. This encodes CASSFRQGNEKLFF. The full variable domain, completed using reference TRBV28 and TRBJ1-4, is DVKVTQSSRYLVKRTGEKVFLECVQDMDHENMFWYRQDPGLGLRLIYFSYDVKMKEKGDIPEGYSVSREKKERFSLILESASTNQTSMYLCASSFRQGNEKLFFGSGTQLSVL.

This chain links TRBV27 with TRBJ2-5, with 10 positions matching TRBD1. This CDR3 region has 15 residues. Unmatched junction bases numbered 8, after V lost 6 bases and J lost 4 bases. Germline values: CDR1 MNHEY, CDR2 SMNVEV (reference sequence). The CDR3 bases are TGTGCCAGCAGACCGACAGGGGGCATCGGAGAGACCCAGTACTTC. It encodes CASRPTGGIGETQYF.

CDR3 sequence: CASSSLDRVSNQPQHF. The CDR3 bases are TGTGCCAGCAGCTCCCTAGACAGGGTGAGCAATCAGCCCCAGCATTTT. V is TRBV7-8 and J is TRBJ1-5, with 7 bases fitting TRBD1. CDR1 SGHVS and CDR2 FQNEAQ come from the germline V gene. After removal of 4 bases from V and 1 base from J, the junction contained 7 bases not matched to a gene. This CDR3 has 16 residues.